This entry features one T cell receptor (beta chain) sequence. Its cognate antigen is unknown. Measured with immunoSEQ multiplex PCR; TCRdb has only the in-frame clones, and not every one. Of 95,000 to 150,000 clones detected, 75% to 90% appear once; the ten largest clones hold around 3.1%. The sample belongs to a study of T cell responses to AZD1222 COVID-19 vaccine. Study details: Second-dose groups at about 4 or about 12 weeks were pooled. Study results and caveats: Dominant at 160-218 and 743-854, vaccine-associated CD4 TCRs also spanned spike. Spike-specific TCR breadth and depth rose after two AZD1222 doses.

The V gene's germline CDR1 is SEHNR and CDR2 FQNEAQ (reference sequence). Trimming pared 4 bases from V and 13 bases from J, leaving 13 bases between. The CDR3 is 12 amino acids. The sample was peripheral blood, taken on day 0 of AZD1222 vaccination. The receptor was derived from an adult in good health. The chain joins TRBV7-9 to TRBJ2-2; D gene unclear. The CDR3 protein is CASSSGLGGLFF. DNA for the CDR3: TGTGCCAGCAGCTCCGGCTTAGGTGGGCTGTTTTTT.